This T cell receptor (beta chain) appears in the sequencing data of a study of blood T cell repertoires in COVID-19. Overall study: The United States, Italy and Spain supplied acute and convalescent COVID-19 samples. From T cells, B-cell-depleted T cells, or PBMCs came the material, which was cDNA or gDNA.

The V gene lost 3 bases and the J gene lost 6 bases, with 11 bases spanning the gap. Germline CDR1 and CDR2: MGHDK and SYGVNS. The CDR3 covers 13 residues. Sequencing was performed with immunoSEQ multiplex PCR; in TCRdb, only in-frame clones are kept and a portion is missing. The sample holds about 140,000 clones, around four fifths seen once. The sequence was obtained from a man in his 70s who had been exposed to COVID-19. This rearrangement joins TRBV25-1 to TRBJ1-1; D is unclear. Sequenced input: PBMCs or T cells enriched from blood (not recorded which). CDR3 residues: CASSERGRAEAFF. The CDR3 region has the DNA TGTGCCAGCAGTGAGAGAGGGAGAGCTGAAGCTTTCTTT. Full variable domain (remainder filled in from reference TRBV25-1 and TRBJ1-1): EADIYQTPRYLVIGTGKKITLECSQTMGHDKMYWYQQDPGMELHLIHYSYGVNSTEKGDLSSESTVSRIRTEHFPLTLESARPSHTSQYLCASSERGRAEAFFGQGTRLTVV.